Shown below are 2 T cell receptor beta chains from a single sample sequenced in a study of T cell repertoires in cytomegalovirus infection. TCRdb used MiXCR to reprocess the reads, holding one entry per CDR3 protein. The table records fewer than 950,000 distinct CDR3 sequences, about 33% of them present only once. These TCRs' antigens remain unknown. Sequencing used cultured CD8+ T cells from PBMCs, obtained from culture after CMV antigen stimulation. These receptors came from a human donor in good health (CMV status not recorded). Some clones in this sample may be carry-over from other donors' samples.

This clonotype came up a few times. The chain recombines TRBV4-1 with TRBJ1-4; 9 bases align to TRBD1. This CDR3 region has 19 residues. Trimming at V came to 4 bases and at J to 5 bases, leaving 17 bases not matched to a gene. Per the germline V gene, CDR1 is MGHRA and CDR2 is YSYEKL. The CDR3 DNA follows: TGCGCCAGCAGCCGCGGTCGGGACAGGGCCTTCGGGGGAAATGAAAAACTGTTTTTT. It is translated as CASSRGRDRAFGGNEKLFF.

The chain carries TRBV12-3 or TRBV12-4 and TRBJ2-2, with 7 bases aligning to TRBD1. The CDR3 runs 16 residues. V was pared by 3 bases and J by 8 bases, with 12 bases of the junction left unmatched. The CDR3 nucleotides read TGTGCCAGCAGTTTGGCGGCAGGGGGATATGCGGGGGAGCTGTTTTTT. Amino acids: CASSLAAGGYAGELFF.